The 14 T cell receptor beta chains in this list originate from one sample, sequenced in a study of shared clonotypes between healthy human individuals. Naivety among CD8 cells was defined by CD45RO negativity and positive CCR7 selection, thereby excluding terminally differentiated effector memory CD45RA+ cells. Method: immunoSEQ multiplex PCR; TCRdb's copy keeps in-frame clones and lacks some. The table lists 2 million to 2.5 million clones, roughly 95% of them singletons. Material for sequencing was naive CD8+ T cells sorted from blood. These receptors were obtained from a man between 18 and 29 years old in good health.

The V call is TRBV5-6, the J call TRBJ2-7; 9 bases agree with TRBD1. Losses at the gene ends were 3 bases for V and 6 bases for J; bases not matched to a gene: 7. CDR3 length: 14 residues. CDR1 and CDR2 (germline): SGHDT, YYEEEE. CDR3 amino acids: CASSWDRAIIEQYF. The CDR3 coding sequence is TGTGCCAGCAGCTGGGACAGGGCGATCATCGAGCAGTACTTC.

The chain uses TRBV28 and TRBJ1-2; weak D call: TRBD1 (6 bases). Germline CDR1 MDHEN, CDR2 SYDVKM. V was pared by 8 bases and J by 3 bases, with 16 bases between. The CDR3 covers 14 residues. The CDR3 spells CASRPAGEDYGYTF. As DNA, the CDR3 is TGTGCCAGCCGCCCGGCAGGGGAGGACTATGGCTACACCTTC.

V usage is TRBV2 and J usage is TRBJ1-1; 10 nucleotides line up with TRBD1. The CDR3 is 17 amino acids. V gave up 5 bases and J gave up 1 base; unmatched junction bases: 10. Germline-derived CDR1 and CDR2 are SNHLY and FYNNEI. The chain's CDR3 is CASSPTGGMNSNTEAFF. As DNA, the CDR3 is TGTGCCAGCAGTCCGACAGGGGGCATGAATTCGAACACTGAAGCTTTCTTT. Using reference TRBV2 and TRBJ1-1 for the parts outside the CDR3, the full variable domain is EPEVTQTPSHQVTQMGQEVILRCVPISNHLYFYWYRQILGQKVEFLVSFYNNEISEKSEIFDDQFSVERPDGSNFTLKIRSTKLEDSAMYFCASSPTGGMNSNTEAFFGQGTRLTVV.

CDR3 region: CASSYEGPTYNEQFF. CDR3 sequence (DNA): TGTGCCAGCAGTTACGAGGGGCCCACCTACAATGAGCAGTTCTTC. J is TRBJ2-1 and V is TRBV6-6; tentatively, D is TRBD1 or TRBD2 (5 bases each). Germline CDR1 and CDR2: MNHNY and SVGAGI (reference sequence). With 2 bases removed from V and 2 bases from J, the gap between germline ends came to 10 bases. This CDR3 comprises 15 residues.

The chain employs TRBV27 and TRBJ1-2; TRBD1 matches at 9 bases. The CDR3 totals 14 residues. V was pared by 4 bases and J by 5 bases, with 5 bases of the junction left unmatched. Germline values: CDR1 MNHEY, CDR2 SMNVEV (reference sequence). The chain's CDR3 is CASSSQDRGYGYTF. CDR3 coding DNA: TGTGCCAGCAGTTCGCAAGACAGGGGGTATGGCTACACCTTC.

The rearrangement uses TRBV6-5 and TRBJ2-1, with D uncertain. Trimming cost V 0 bases and J 8 bases, with 14 bases left between them. Per the germline V gene, CDR1 is MNHEY and CDR2 is SVGAGI. The CDR3 is 15 residues long. The CDR3 spells CASSYSPNSNHEQFF. The DNA of the CDR3 is TGTGCCAGCAGTTACTCACCGAATAGCAACCATGAGCAGTTCTTC.

V and J are TRBV6-5 and TRBJ2-7; the D gene is possibly TRBD2 (5 bases). From germline, CDR1 is MNHEY and CDR2 SVGAGI. This CDR3 is built from 14 residues. Trimming cost V 8 bases and J 1 base, with 15 bases left between them. The CDR3 DNA sequence: TGTGCCAGCGCCCCTCAGGAGGAGTCCTACGAGCAGTACTTC. This sequence encodes CASAPQEESYEQYF.

V usage is TRBV29-1 and J usage is TRBJ2-3; 7 bases are shared with TRBD1. Trimming cost V 4 bases and J 1 base; bases outside gene matches: 5. From germline, CDR1 is SQVTM and CDR2 ANQGSEA. The CDR3 consists of 14 residues. The CDR3 region has the DNA TGCAGCGTTGTGAAGGGGGCAGGCACAGATACGCAGTATTTT. Its protein product is CSVVKGAGTDTQYF.

CDR3 nucleotides: TGTGCCAGCAGCCCCACCATAACAGGGGGGTTTTATGAAAGCAATCAGCCCCAGCATTTT. This encodes CASSPTITGGFYESNQPQHF. The chain couples TRBV7-8 to TRBJ1-5, with 8 nucleotides matching TRBD1. The CDR3 is 20 residues long. Unmatched junction bases numbered 19, after V lost 5 bases and J lost 1 base. Germline loops: CDR1 SGHVS, CDR2 FQNEAQ.

A word on this clone: At the DNA level, this CDR3 is encoded by other sequences in the same sample as well. The chain has TRBV28 and TRBJ2-2; no clear D gene. The V gene lost 4 bases and the J gene lost 1 base, with 4 bases spanning the gap. This CDR3 contains 13 residues. Per germline, CDR1 MDHEN and CDR2 SYDVKM. The CDR3 loop reads CASSSENTGELFF. CDR3 bases: TGTGCCAGCAGTTCTGAGAACACCGGGGAGCTGTTTTTT.

Turning to this clone: Additional DNA sequences in this sample encode the identical CDR3. This rearrangement joins TRBV9 to TRBJ2-1; 7 positions agree with TRBD2. The V gene's germline CDR1 is SGDLS and CDR2 YYNGEE. This CDR3 has 15 residues. The V gene end was trimmed by 0 bases and the J gene end by 7 bases; junction bases not matched to a gene: 7. The chain's CDR3 is CASSVGGGSLNEQFF. Here the CDR3 DNA reads TGTGCCAGCAGCGTAGGGGGCGGGAGCCTAAATGAGCAGTTCTTC.

The chain has TRBV7-9 and TRBJ1-1; no clear D. V was clipped by 5 bases and J by 5 bases, with 18 bases between them. The length of the CDR3 is 15 residues. In germline, CDR1 is SEHNR, CDR2 FQNEAQ (reference sequence). Written as DNA, the CDR3 is TGTGCCAGCAGCGGTGATGTGGGCGCGTCGACTGAAGCTTTCTTT. Translation gives CASSGDVGASTEAFF.

The chain carries TRBV4-3 and TRBJ1-1; a possible D gene is TRBD1 (5 bases). Trimming cost V 4 bases and J 0 bases, with 9 bases left between them. CDR3 length: 14 residues. Germline CDR1 is LGHNA and CDR2 is YSLEER. The CDR3 DNA is TGCGCCAGCAGCCCCGGGACGGTGAACACTGAAGCTTTCTTT. It encodes CASSPGTVNTEAFF.

This clone was detected only once. The J gene is TRBJ1-3, the V gene TRBV11-2, with a tentative D call TRBD1 (5 bases). Trimming cost V 5 bases and J 8 bases, with 28 bases left between them. The germline V gene encodes CDR1 SGHAT and CDR2 FQNNGV. The CDR3 is 18 residues long. The chain's CDR3 is CASSPRFSVWGAQHTIYF. The CDR3 coding sequence is TGTGCCAGCAGCCCGCGATTTTCAGTGTGGGGCGCACAGCACACCATATATTTT.